Following are 2 T cell receptor beta chains from one sample sequenced in a study of CD8 T cells in Susac syndrome. RNA in amounts of roughly 0.45 to 1 ug was reverse transcribed with random hexamers. TCRdb called the immunoSEQ multiplex PCR reads again in MiXCR, with one record for every CDR3 protein. The sample holds 210,000 or so distinct CDR3 sequences, about 94% seen once. Sequenced input: CD4+ T cells from PBMCs. All receptors come from a human donor with Susac syndrome.

This sequence joins TRBV30 and TRBJ1-2; the match to TRBD1 covers 8 bases. The CDR3 totals 16 residues. With 2 bases clipped from V and 1 base from J, the junction kept 9 bases outside the gene matches. Germline V gene lookup returns CDR1 GTSNPN and CDR2 SVGIG (reference sequence). The CDR3 protein is CAWSTPGTGHNYGYTF. CDR3 DNA: TGTGCCTGGAGTACCCCCGGGACAGGCCATAACTATGGCTACACCTTC. Filled out from reference TRBV30 and TRBJ1-2, the complete variable domain reads SQTIHQWPATLVQPVGSPLSLECTVEGTSNPNLYWYRQAAGRGLQLLFYSVGIGQISSEVPQNLSASRPQDRQFILSSKKLLLSDSGFYLCAWSTPGTGHNYGYTFGSGTRLTVV.

The chain has TRBV7-8 and TRBJ2-5; tentatively, D is TRBD2 (5 bases). The CDR3 sequence is 13 residues long. Germline lookup yields CDR1 SGHVS and CDR2 FQNEAQ. V lost 5 bases to trimming and J lost 5 bases, with 12 bases between them. Written as DNA, the CDR3 is TGTGCCAGCAGCGGAGCGGTACGGGAGACCCAGTACTTC. Protein sequence: CASSGAVRETQYF.